This entry lists 8 T cell receptor beta chains sequenced from one sample in a study of T-cell reconstitution after alpha-beta-depleted transplantation in children (dated by TCRdb to 2016 to 2017). Reading the label with the study, this specimen's treatment or condition is: allogeneic hematopoietic cell transplantation with graft depleted of TCRalphabeta T cells and CD19 B cells. The method was PCR. Sequencing used an Illumina HiSeq 2500. To normalize quantification of the TCRbeta repertoire, the TCR libraries were built with molecular barcoding that relied on unique molecular identifiers. The public reads were reanalyzed by TCRdb: fastp trimming at Q25, MiXCR alignment, in-frame beta chains only. Under each unique CDR3 protein, matching rows form one entry showing the most common genes and DNA. Counted in this sample were 500,000 to 750,000 distinct CDR3 sequences; under 15% of them appeared once. Of the sample, 2.2% falls within the top ten clones.

Sequenced material: PBMCs, mostly from graft donor cells, taken 360 days after TCRalphabeta/CD19-depleted stem cell transplant. All receptors derive from a male patient aged 10 to 17 who had a stem cell transplant for acute myeloid leukemia, so the T cells may come from the graft donor.

This clonotype was counted only a few times. The rearrangement uses TRBV20-1 and TRBJ2-3, with 12 bases matching TRBD2. This CDR3 is built from 13 residues. Per the germline V gene, CDR1 is DFQATT and CDR2 is SNEGSKA (reference sequence). After removal of 5 bases from V and 5 bases from J, the junction contained 2 bases not matched to a gene. CDR3 loop: CSAATSGRDTQYF. The CDR3 DNA reads as TGCAGTGCTGCGACTAGCGGGAGAGATACGCAGTATTTT.

This clonotype was seen only a few times. V is TRBV7-2 and J is TRBJ2-3; 7 bases agree with TRBD2. Germline-derived CDR1 and CDR2 are SGHTA and FQGNSA. The CDR3 length is 16 residues. V lost 3 bases to trimming and J lost 1 base; unmatched junction nucleotides: 7. The CDR3, as DNA: TGTGCCAGCAGCTTTCGGCGGGGGATTGGCACAGATACGCAGTATTTT. Protein product: CASSFRRGIGTDTQYF.

The chain links TRBV25-1 to TRBJ2-6; 8 nucleotides agree with TRBD1. This CDR3 comprises 16 residues. V trimming: 8 bases; J trimming: 1 base; junction bases outside the gene matches: 7. CDR1 and CDR2 from the germline V gene are MGHDK and SYGVNS. CDR3 residues: CASGGQAPSGANVLTF. The CDR3 nucleotides read TGTGCCAGCGGGGGACAGGCTCCATCTGGGGCCAACGTCCTGACTTTC. Variable domain in full (rest from reference TRBV25-1 and TRBJ2-6): EADIYQTPRYLVIGTGKKITLECSQTMGHDKMYWYQQDPGMELHLIHYSYGVNSTEKGDLSSESTVSRIRTEHFPLTLESARPSHTSQYLCASGGQAPSGANVLTFGAGSRLTVL.

This rearrangement joins TRBV29-1 to TRBJ2-1; D unclear. The ends were cut back, 7 bases at V and 9 bases at J, with 19 bases in the middle. Per germline, CDR1 SQVTM and CDR2 ANQGSEA. This CDR3 contains 13 residues. The DNA for the CDR3 is TGCAGCGCGCCAGTAGAAAGGGCAAGTGAGCAGTTCTTC. Amino acid sequence: CSAPVERASEQFF.

As DNA, the CDR3 is TGTGCCAGCAGTTTTCCGCACGGGAGTAGCTCTGGAAACACCATATATTTT. Translation gives CASSFPHGSSSGNTIYF. The chain joins TRBV28 to TRBJ1-3, with D hard to call. V was pared by 3 bases and J by 0 bases, with 15 bases between. The CDR3 consists of 17 residues. The V gene's germline CDR1 is MDHEN and CDR2 SYDVKM.

A few counts support this clonotype. V is TRBV6-5 and J is TRBJ2-7; D not certain. V lost 10 bases, J lost 1 base, and 8 bases lay in between. Germline values: CDR1 MNHEY, CDR2 SVGAGI. CDR3 length: 11 amino acids. In nucleotides, the CDR3 is TGTGCCACTACCAGGTCCTACGAGCAGTACTTC. Encoded protein: CATTRSYEQYF.

The genes are TRBV5-1 and TRBJ2-2, with D possibly being TRBD2 (6 bases). CDR3 size: 18 residues. Trimming removed 1 base from V and 2 bases from J, with 18 bases in between. Germline CDR1 and CDR2: SGHRS and YFSETQ. CDR3 sequence: CASSLKGLWDSNTGELFF. The DNA for the CDR3 is TGCGCCAGCAGCTTGAAAGGGCTCTGGGACTCTAACACCGGGGAGCTGTTTTTT.

This clonotype was counted a few times. The chain joins TRBV5-1 to TRBJ2-5; 7 bases fit TRBD1. CDR1 and CDR2 (germline): SGHRS, YFSETQ. The junction had 6 bases not matched to a gene; V was cut back by 0 bases and J by 4 bases. CDR3 length: 15 amino acids. The CDR3 DNA is TGCGCCAGCAGCTTGGCTACAGGGGTGGGAGAGACCCAGTACTTC. Translating gives CASSLATGVGETQYF. The whole variable domain, filled in from reference TRBV5-1 and TRBJ2-5, reads KAGVTQTPRYLIKTRGQQVTLSCSPISGHRSVSWYQQTPGQGLQFLFEYFSETQRNKGNFPGRFSGRQFSNSRSEMNVSTLELGDSALYLCASSLATGVGETQYFGPGTRLLVL.